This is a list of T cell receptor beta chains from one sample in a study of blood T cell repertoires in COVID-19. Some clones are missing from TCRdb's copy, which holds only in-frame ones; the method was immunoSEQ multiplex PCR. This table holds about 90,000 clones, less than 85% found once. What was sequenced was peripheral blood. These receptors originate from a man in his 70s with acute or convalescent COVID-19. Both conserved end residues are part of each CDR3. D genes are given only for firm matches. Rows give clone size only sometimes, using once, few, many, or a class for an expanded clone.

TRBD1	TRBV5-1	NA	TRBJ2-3	CASSLRQGSTDTQYF	TGCGCCAGCAGCTTGCGACAGGGTAGCACAGATACGCAGTATTTT
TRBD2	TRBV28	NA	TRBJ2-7	CASSSGLAGGLNEQYF	TGTGCCAGCAGTTCAGGACTAGCGGGAGGTCTGAACGAGCAGTACTTC
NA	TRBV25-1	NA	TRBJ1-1	CASSAGGTEAFF	TGTGCCAGCAGTGCCGGGGGGACTGAAGCTTTCTTT
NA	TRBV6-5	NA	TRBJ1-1	CAIKGVGYTEAFF	TGTGCCATTAAGGGGGTGGGGTACACTGAAGCTTTCTTT
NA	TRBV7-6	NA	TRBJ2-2	CASSPNPQGSGELFF	TGTGCCAGCAGCCCCAACCCACAGGGAAGCGGGGAGCTGTTTTTT
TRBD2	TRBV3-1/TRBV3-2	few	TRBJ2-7	CASSQEPGLAFEQYF	TGTGCCAGCAGCCAGGAACCGGGACTAGCTTTTGAGCAGTACTTC
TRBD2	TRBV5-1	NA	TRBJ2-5	CASSLGASGSYRIGETQYF	TGCGCCAGCAGCTTGGGGGCTAGCGGATCCTATCGGATCGGAGAGACCCAGTACTTC
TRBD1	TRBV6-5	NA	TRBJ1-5	CASSYPDREVVQPQHF	TGTGCCAGCAGTTACCCCGACAGGGAGGTTGTTCAGCCCCAGCATTTT
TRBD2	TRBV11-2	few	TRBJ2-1	CASSTPGGRYWTYNEQFF	TGTGCCAGCAGCACTCCGGGCGGGAGGTATTGGACCTACAATGAGCAGTTCTTC
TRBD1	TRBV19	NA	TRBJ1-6	CASKTGGLDSPLHF	TGTGCCAGTAAAACAGGGGGCCTGGATTCACCCCTCCACTTT
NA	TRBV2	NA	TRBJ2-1	CASSEGLGRREFF	TGTGCCAGCAGTGAAGGATTAGGGCGGCGGGAGTTCTTC
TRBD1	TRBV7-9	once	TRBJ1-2	CASSHPTGDYTF	TGTGCCAGCAGCCACCCAACAGGGGACTACACCTTC
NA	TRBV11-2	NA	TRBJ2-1	CASSGHSEQFF	TGTGCCAGCAGCGGACACAGTGAGCAGTTCTTC
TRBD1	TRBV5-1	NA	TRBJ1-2	CASSLAGTAYGYTF	TGCGCCAGCAGCTTGGCGGGGACAGCTTATGGCTACACCTTC
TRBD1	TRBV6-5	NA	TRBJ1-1	CASSFLRDRGTEAFF	TGTGCCAGCAGTTTCCTTCGGGACAGGGGCACTGAAGCTTTCTTT
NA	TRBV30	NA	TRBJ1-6	CAWTGLSSYNSPLHF	TGTGCCTGGACCGGACTTAGCTCCTATAATTCACCCCTCCACTTT
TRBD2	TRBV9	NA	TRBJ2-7	CASSVAAGGRYEQYF	TGTGCCAGCAGCGTAGCTGCGGGAGGAAGGTACGAGCAGTACTTC
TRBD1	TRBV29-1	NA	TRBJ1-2	CSVQQGTTGSGYTF	TGCAGCGTCCAACAGGGGACAACAGGGTCGGGCTACACCTTC
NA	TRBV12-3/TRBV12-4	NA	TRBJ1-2	CASSLVGLYGYTF	TGTGCCAGCAGTTTGGTCGGACTCTATGGCTACACCTTC
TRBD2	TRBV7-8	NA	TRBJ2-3	CASSLVTSAGADTQYF	TGTGCCAGCAGCTTAGTAACCTCGGCGGGGGCAGATACGCAGTATTTT
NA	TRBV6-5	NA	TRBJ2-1	CASSPQGNEQFF	TGTGCCAGCAGCCCGCAGGGTAATGAGCAGTTCTTC
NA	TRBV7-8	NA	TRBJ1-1	CASSSRGGGWNTEAFF	TGTGCCAGCAGCTCACGGGGCGGAGGGTGGAACACTGAAGCTTTCTTT
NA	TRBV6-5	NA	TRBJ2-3	CASSQTDTQYF	TGTGCCAGCAGCCAGACAGATACGCAGTATTTT
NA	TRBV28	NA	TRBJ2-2	CASRSTGLRTGELFF	TGTGCCAGCAGATCCACAGGGCTACGCACCGGGGAGCTGTTTTTT
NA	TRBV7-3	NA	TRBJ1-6	CASSLNSIYSPLHF	TGTGCCAGCAGCTTAAACAGTATCTATTCACCCCTCCACTTT
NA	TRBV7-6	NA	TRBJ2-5	CASSLMQPLIEGTQYF	TGTGCCAGCAGCTTAATGCAGCCTCTCATAGAGGGGACCCAGTACTTC
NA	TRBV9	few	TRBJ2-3	CASSLGGGGTDTQYF	TGTGCCAGCAGCCTCGGGGGCGGGGGAACAGATACGCAGTATTTT
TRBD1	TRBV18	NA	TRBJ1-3	CASSPPTGSGNTIYF	TGTGCCAGCTCACCACCGACAGGGTCTGGAAACACCATATATTTT
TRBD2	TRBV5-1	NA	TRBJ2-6	CASSLSGGSGANVLTF	TGCGCCAGCAGCTTGTCGGGGGGCTCTGGGGCCAACGTCCTGACTTTC
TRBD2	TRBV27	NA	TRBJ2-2	CASSLSTLAGGRSTGELFF	TGTGCCAGCAGTTTATCGACCCTAGCGGGAGGGCGAAGCACCGGGGAGCTGTTTTTT
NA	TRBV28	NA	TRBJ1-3	CASSFRGSGNTIYF	TGTGCCAGCAGTTTTAGGGGCTCTGGAAACACCATATATTTT
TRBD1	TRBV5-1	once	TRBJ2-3	CASSNQGQLRTDTQYF	TGCGCCAGCAGCAATCAGGGACAGCTACGCACAGATACGCAGTATTTT
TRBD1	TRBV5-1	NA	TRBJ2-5	CASSLATGAKTQYF	TGCGCCAGCAGCTTGGCCACAGGGGCGAAGACCCAGTACTTC
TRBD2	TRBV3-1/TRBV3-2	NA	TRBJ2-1	CASSHSRLTSGAYNEQFF	TGTGCCAGCAGCCATTCCCGTTTGACTAGCGGGGCTTACAATGAGCAGTTCTTC
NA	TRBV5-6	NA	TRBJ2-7	CASSLGPGSIYEQYF	TGTGCCAGCAGCTTGGGGCCGGGGTCTATCTACGAGCAGTACTTC
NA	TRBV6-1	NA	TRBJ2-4	CASSGGGALAKNIQYF	TGTGCCAGCAGTGGTGGGGGGGCCCTAGCCAAAAACATTCAGTACTTC
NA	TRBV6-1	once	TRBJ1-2	CASSEAQGWGGYTF	TGTGCCAGCAGTGAAGCGCAGGGCTGGGGCGGCTACACCTTC
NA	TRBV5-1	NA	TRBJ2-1	CASSLVSRSSDEQFF	TGCGCCAGCAGCTTGGTCTCCAGGAGTAGCGATGAGCAGTTCTTC
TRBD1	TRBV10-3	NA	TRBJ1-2	CAISGVDRDYGYTF	TGTGCCATCAGTGGCGTCGACAGGGACTATGGCTACACCTTC
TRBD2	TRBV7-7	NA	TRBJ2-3	CASSLAAGAGTDTQYF	TGTGCCAGCAGCTTAGCGGCGGGAGCAGGCACAGATACGCAGTATTTT
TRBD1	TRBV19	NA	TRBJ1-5	CASRNRGYSNQPQHF	TGTGCCAGTAGAAACAGGGGGTATAGCAATCAGCCCCAGCATTTT
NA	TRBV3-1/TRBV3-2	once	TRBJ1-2	CASSQASGNGYTF	TGTGCCAGCAGCCAAGCATCGGGAAATGGCTACACCTTC
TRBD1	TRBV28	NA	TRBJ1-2	CASRRGDRENYGYTF	TGTGCCAGCAGAAGGGGGGACAGGGAGAACTATGGCTACACCTTC
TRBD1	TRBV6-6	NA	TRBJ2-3	CASSYGGQITDTQYF	TGTGCCAGCAGTTACGGGGGACAGATCACAGATACGCAGTATTTT
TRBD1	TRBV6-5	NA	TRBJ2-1	CATWDRGNEQFF	TGTGCCACCTGGGACAGGGGTAATGAGCAGTTCTTC
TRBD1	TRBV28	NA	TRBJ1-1	CASSAGQGNTEAFF	TGTGCCAGCAGTGCGGGACAGGGGAACACTGAAGCTTTCTTT
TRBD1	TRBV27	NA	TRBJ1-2	CASSPTGAPYGYTF	TGTGCCAGCAGTCCGACAGGGGCCCCCTATGGCTACACCTTC
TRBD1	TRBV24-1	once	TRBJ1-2	CATSERGTVYGYTF	TGTGCCACCAGTGAACGAGGGACAGTCTATGGCTACACCTTC
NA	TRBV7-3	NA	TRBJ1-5	CASSPGSNQPQHF	TGTGCCAGCAGCCCCGGGAGTAATCAGCCCCAGCATTTT
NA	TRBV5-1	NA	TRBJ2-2	CASSLGPQGTGELFF	TGCGCCAGCAGCTTGGGTCCCCAGGGAACCGGGGAGCTGTTTTTT
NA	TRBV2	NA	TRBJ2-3	CASIGGDDTDTQYF	TGTGCCAGCATCGGAGGGGACGATACAGATACGCAGTATTTT
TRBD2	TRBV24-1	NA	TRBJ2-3	CATSEGLGLAGGPGTDTQYF	TGTGCCACCAGTGAGGGACTCGGACTAGCGGGAGGGCCGGGGACAGATACGCAGTATTTT
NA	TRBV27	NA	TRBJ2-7	CASSLSQGKGEQYF	TGTGCCAGCAGTTTATCGCAGGGGAAAGGGGAGCAGTACTTC
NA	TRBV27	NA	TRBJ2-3	CASSLRQMGDTQYF	TGTGCCAGCAGTTTACGACAAATGGGAGATACGCAGTATTTT
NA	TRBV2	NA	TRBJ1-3	CASSWGPGNTIYF	TGTGCCAGCAGTTGGGGGCCTGGAAACACCATATATTTT